One and the same sample provided the 8 T cell receptor beta chains below, sequenced in a study of shared clonotypes between healthy human individuals. CD45RO-negative, CCR7-positively selected cells formed the naive CD8 fraction, excluding terminally differentiated effector memory CD45RA+ cells. Libraries were prepared by immunoSEQ multiplex PCR; TCRdb keeps only in-frame clonotypes and omits some of them. Of about 1,800,000 clones in the sample, about 95% were seen once. Sequencing was carried out using naive CD8+ T cells sorted from blood. The origin of the receptors is a man younger than 30 in good health.

The gene calls are TRBV2 and TRBJ2-3; D is uncertain. The CDR3 is 13 residues long. The germline V gene has CDR1 SNHLY and CDR2 FYNNEI. Trimming took 8 bases from V and 3 from J, leaving 12 bases between them. The CDR3 nucleotides read TGTGCCAGCCCTATGGTGCTAACAGATACGCAGTATTTT. Encoded protein: CASPMVLTDTQYF.

V is TRBV27 and J is TRBJ2-1; 10 bases line up with TRBD2. V shed 3 bases and J 7 bases; nucleotides not matched to a gene: 6. CDR3 length: 15 amino acids. Germline V gives CDR1 MNHEY, CDR2 SMNVEV (reference sequence). The CDR3 coding sequence is TGTGCCAGCAGTTTGCGAGCGGGAGGGCCGAATGAGCAGTTCTTC. Amino acids: CASSLRAGGPNEQFF.

The genes are TRBV5-1 and TRBJ2-7, with TRBD1 matching 10 bases. Trimming cost V 0 bases and J 2 bases; bases outside gene matches: 5. The V gene's germline CDR1 is SGHRS and CDR2 YFSETQ. The CDR3 is 16 amino acids. The CDR3 DNA is TGCGCCAGCAGCTTGGGCCCGGGGACAGGGGCCTACGAGCAGTACTTC. Amino acid sequence: CASSLGPGTGAYEQYF.

This chain uses TRBV29-1 with TRBJ2-1; D is tentatively TRBD1 or TRBD2 (6 bases each). Germline V gives CDR1 SQVTM, CDR2 ANQGSEA. Trimming stripped 4 bases from V and 6 bases from J, with 19 bases between. The CDR3 loop spans 15 amino acids. The CDR3 here is CSVAWGASAGNEQFF. The CDR3, as DNA: TGCAGCGTTGCATGGGGGGCTAGCGCAGGCAATGAGCAGTTCTTC.

This clone was picked up one time. The chain carries TRBV13 and TRBJ2-3; 7 bases are a match to TRBD2. The CDR3 spans 14 residues. CDR1 and CDR2 (germline): PRHDT, FYEKMQ (reference sequence). Trimming took 5 bases from V and 6 from J; bases not matched to a gene: 8. CDR3 nucleotides: TGTGCCAGCAGCAAATCCGGGACTACCGATACGCAGTATTTT. The encoded protein is CASSKSGTTDTQYF.

The chain carries TRBV4-1 and TRBJ1-5, with 7 bases that match TRBD1. The germline gives CDR1 MGHRA, CDR2 YSYEKL. The CDR3 sequence is 15 residues long. Unmatched junction bases numbered 3, after V lost 1 base and J lost 3 bases. The CDR3 protein is CASSQGDSPNQPQHF. CDR3 sequence (DNA): TGCGCCAGCAGCCAAGGGGACAGCCCCAATCAGCCCCAGCATTTT.

Comment on this clone: Other DNA sequences within the sample encode an identical CDR3. The chain joins TRBV10-3 to TRBJ2-1; the D is unclear. This CDR3 has 12 residues. Germline CDR1 reads ENHRY; CDR2 reads SYGVKD. Trimming took off 3 bases at V and 3 bases at J, with 3 bases between the two ends. The CDR3: CAISDSYNEQFF. CDR3 nucleotides: TGTGCCATCAGTGATAGCTACAATGAGCAGTTCTTC.

The chain couples TRBV4-1 to TRBJ1-3, with D possibly matching TRBD1 (5 bases). Trimming took 8 bases from V and 2 from J, leaving 7 bases between them. CDR1 is MGHRA and CDR2 is YSYEKL in the germline V gene. CDR3 size: 12 residues. CDR3 coding DNA: TGCGCCAGCGGGGACGCTGGAAACACCATATATTTT. Protein product: CASGDAGNTIYF.